Listed here are 11 T cell receptor beta chains from one sample, sequenced in a study of cytomegalovirus exposure and HLA in healthy donors. Produced via immunoSEQ multiplex PCR; TCRdb's table is partial and in-frame only. The data hold about 140,000 clones, with around 84% observed a single time. Sequencing was performed on PBMCs. The source is a man between 18 and 35 years old in good health and CMV-seropositive.

This clone was counted a few times. At one of its ends the junction is not consistent with the germline gene, which may arise from a read error. The J gene is TRBJ2-2, the V gene TRBV7-7; weak D call: TRBD2 (6 bases). This CDR3 has 17 amino acids. The germline gives CDR1 SSHAT, CDR2 FNYEAQ (reference sequence). The CDR3 loop is CASSYLFGGTNTGELFF. CDR3 coding DNA: TGTGCTAGCAGCTATCTCTTTGGCGGGACGAACACCGGGGAGCTGTTTTTT.

The chain joins TRBV6-1 to TRBJ1-2; tentatively, D is TRBD1 (6 bases). The CDR3 is made up of 13 amino acids. Trimming removed 2 bases at V and 6 bases at J, with 10 bases between. The germline V gene encodes CDR1 MNHNS and CDR2 SASEGT. The CDR3 region has the DNA TGTGCCAGCAGTGAACAGGGGTTCGATGGCTACACCTTC. Translated, it gives CASSEQGFDGYTF.

In this sample, this clone turned up a few times. J is TRBJ1-2 and V is TRBV6-1, with D tentatively TRBD1 (5 bases). Trimming shortened V by 0 bases and J by 7 bases, and 15 bases separated the two germline ends. The length of the CDR3 is 15 residues. The V gene's germline CDR1 is MNHNS and CDR2 SASEGT. CDR3 nucleotides: TGTGCCAGCAGTGAAGCGGTGACAGATAAAGGTGGCTACACCTTC. Amino acids: CASSEAVTDKGGYTF.

The V and J genes are TRBV6-5 and TRBJ2-2; D is unresolved. V was pared by 6 bases and J by 7 bases, with 9 bases between. The CDR3 is made up of 12 amino acids. Germline CDR1 is MNHEY and CDR2 is SVGAGI. The CDR3 spells CASRPAFGELFF. The CDR3 nucleotides are TGTGCCAGCAGGCCAGCGTTCGGGGAGCTGTTTTTT.

The chain recombines TRBV5-1 with TRBJ2-7, with TRBD1 matching 8 bases. The germline CDR1 and CDR2 sequences are SGHRS and YFSETQ. The CDR3 covers 15 residues. The V segment lost 4 bases and the J segment 4 bases; nucleotides outside the gene matches: 10. The CDR3 region is CASSPIGTGPYEQYF. CDR3 in DNA: TGCGCCAGCAGCCCGATTGGGACAGGCCCATACGAGCAGTACTTC. Filled out from reference TRBV5-1 and TRBJ2-7, the complete variable domain reads KAGVTQTPRYLIKTRGQQVTLSCSPISGHRSVSWYQQTPGQGLQFLFEYFSETQRNKGNFPGRFSGRQFSNSRSEMNVSTLELGDSALYLCASSPIGTGPYEQYFGPGTRLTVT.

The gene calls are TRBV10-1 and TRBJ1-4; D may be TRBD1 (5 bases). The CDR3 runs 15 residues. CDR1 is WNHNN and CDR2 is SYGVQD in the germline V gene (reference sequence). Trimming took off 3 bases at V and 8 bases at J, with 16 bases between the two ends. The CDR3 spells CASSDRGAAGEKLFF. The CDR3 region has the DNA TGCGCCAGCAGTGACCGCGGGGCCGCGGGAGAAAAACTGTTTTTT.

The rearrangement uses TRBV25-1 and TRBJ1-6, with 7 bases aligning to TRBD1. CDR3 length: 16 residues. V lost 0 bases, J lost 6 bases, and 5 bases stayed unmatched. Germline V gene sequence: CDR1 MGHDK, CDR2 SYGVNS. The CDR3 here is CASSEYLGQINSPLHF. As DNA, the CDR3 is TGTGCCAGCAGTGAATATCTGGGACAGATTAATTCACCCCTCCACTTT.

This clone has only one observation. The chain joins TRBV6-1 to TRBJ2-5; D may be TRBD2 (6 bases). V lost 6 bases to trimming and J lost 10 bases, with 21 bases between them. The CDR3 sequence is 14 residues long. Germline V lookup: CDR1 MNHNS, CDR2 SASEGT. The CDR3 reads CASRVTGATEGQYF. The CDR3, as DNA: TGTGCCAGCAGGGTTACCGGGGCTACGGAGGGCCAGTACTTC.

In its sample, this clone was seen once. The V gene is TRBV4-1, the J gene TRBJ2-5; TRBD2 is a possible D gene (7 bases). The germline V gene encodes CDR1 MGHRA and CDR2 YSYEKL. The CDR3 has 15 residues. V gave up 4 bases and J gave up 2 bases, with 14 bases separating them. CDR3 coding DNA: TGCGCCAGCAGCCCGCCAGGGGAGGGGCAAGAGACCCAGTACTTC. Its translation: CASSPPGEGQETQYF.

This rearrangement joins TRBV5-4 to TRBJ2-1, with 7 bases lining up with TRBD1. J gave up 5 bases and V 0 bases, and 2 bases lay outside the gene matches. Germline V gene data show CDR1 as SGHNT and CDR2 as YYREEE (reference sequence). The length of the CDR3 is 14 residues. The CDR3 is CASSLGDRNNEQFF. CDR3 in DNA: TGTGCCAGCAGCTTGGGGGACAGAAACAATGAGCAGTTCTTC.

The DNA of the CDR3 is TGTGCCAGCAGTGAAGAGGGTGGGAGCTCCTACGAGCAGTACTTC. Translated, it gives CASSEEGGSSYEQYF. The V and J genes are TRBV6-4 and TRBJ2-7; possible D gene TRBD2, 5 bases. The CDR3 extends over 15 amino acids. V dropped 3 bases and J dropped 0 bases, with 12 bases sitting between them. Germline assignment: CDR1 MRHNA and CDR2 SNTAGT.